This TCR beta chain was sequenced for a study of technical replicates of blood from four donors. Clones were sequenced by immunoSEQ multiplex PCR, and TCRdb holds only the in-frame ones, with some missing. The sample has some 87,000 clones; roughly 97% are singletons. The CDR3 loop spans 14 amino acids. Germline values: CDR1 MDHEN, CDR2 SYDVKM. After removal of 4 bases from V and 3 bases from J, the junction contained 4 bases not matched to a gene. The specimen sequenced was T cells isolated from PBMCs. The rearrangement uses TRBV28 and TRBJ2-7; TRBD1 matches 9 bases. The source of this sequence is a human donor in good health. The CDR3 reads CASSWTGENYEQYF. Here the CDR3 DNA reads TGTGCCAGCAGTTGGACAGGGGAGAACTACGAGCAGTACTTC.